Sequencing of this TCR beta chain was carried out in a study of blood T cells in healthy people across ages. It was with a sample-barcoded 5' primer and a J-beta primer mix that a second PCR of about 7 to 12 cycles was run. From each sample, at least 2.5 million paired-end reads containing CDR3 were obtained. TCRdb processed the 5' RACE reads anew with MiXCR; each CDR3 protein has one entry. The sample includes approximately 1.5 million distinct CDR3 sequences, about 35% of them seen just once. This clonotype was recorded a few times. Its target is not known. Findings and limits, study-wide: There were more naive CD4+ cells and higher diversity in long-lived donors than in aged donors. Per million T cells, the diversity of TCR beta decreased roughly linearly as age advanced.

CDR1 and CDR2 from the germline V gene are MGHRA and YSYEKL. The CDR3 sequence is 15 residues long. The V end was cut by 2 bases, the J end by 4 bases, with 15 bases between. This clonotype was obtained from a woman in her 30s in good health. V usage is TRBV4-1 and J usage is TRBJ2-7; D ambiguous. What was sequenced was blood. The CDR3 sequence: CASSQLAAGGYEQYF. CDR3 in DNA: TGCGCCAGCAGCCAACTCGCGGCAGGCGGTTACGAGCAGTACTTC.